These 17 T cell receptor beta chains came from one sample sequenced in a study of a mutant IDH1 vaccine in newly diagnosed glioma. Method: immunoSEQ multiplex PCR; TCRdb's copy keeps in-frame clones and lacks some. The repertoire holds tens of thousands of clones, 84% seen once, with 2.8% in the top ten. Their recognized antigens are unknown. Indicated time point: week 47, end of study. Topical imiquimod accompanied each vaccine dose, which consisted of 300 ug of mutant IDH1 20-mer peptide. The sample here was PBMCs, taken from a glioma patient whose treatment included an IDH1 peptide vaccine. These receptors were collected from a man aged 40-49 years with glioma.

The chain recombines TRBV11-2 with TRBJ1-4, with D perhaps matching TRBD1 (5 bases). The V end lost 2 bases, the J end lost 3 bases, and 16 bases lay between the germline ends. This CDR3 has 17 residues. Per the germline V gene, CDR1 is SGHAT and CDR2 is FQNNGV. The CDR3 region is CASSLFRRGRANEKLFF. The CDR3, as DNA: TGTGCCAGCAGCTTATTTCGGAGGGGAAGGGCTAATGAAAAACTGTTTTTT.

The table lists this clone with a few counts. The chain links TRBV18 to TRBJ1-3, with 8 positions matching TRBD1. The trim removed 4 bases at V and 3 bases at J, leaving 5 bases unmatched. The CDR3 runs 15 residues. Germline V gene sequence: CDR1 KGHSH, CDR2 LQKENI. The CDR3 sequence is CASSLGTGGGNTIYF. In DNA form, the CDR3 reads TGTGCCAGCTCACTAGGGACAGGCGGTGGAAACACCATATATTTT.

The rearrangement joins TRBV7-9 to TRBJ1-1, with D hard to call. Trimming took off 5 bases at V and 3 bases at J, with 10 bases between the two ends. Per germline, CDR1 SEHNR and CDR2 FQNEAQ (reference sequence). The CDR3 runs to 13 residues. DNA for the CDR3: TGTGCCAGCAGCCCCAATGTGGACACTGAAGCTTTCTTT. Its translation is CASSPNVDTEAFF.

The chain recombines TRBV14 with TRBJ1-6; 8 bases agree with TRBD1. The CDR3 runs to 16 residues. The trim removed 1 base at V and 10 bases at J, leaving 9 bases unmatched. Germline loops: CDR1 SGHDN, CDR2 FVKESK. CDR3 sequence reads: CASSQADRAGYSPLHF. CDR3 sequence (DNA): TGTGCCAGCAGCCAAGCGGACAGGGCAGGGTACTCACCCCTCCACTTT.

This clone occurred a few times. V gene TRBV29-1 combines with J gene TRBJ2-7; weak D call: TRBD1 (6 bases). V shed 8 bases and J shed 2 bases, with 13 bases lying between them. Germline CDR1 and CDR2: SQVTM and ANQGSEA. The CDR3 contains 12 residues. The CDR3 reads CSFRDNTYEQYF. The DNA for the CDR3 is TGCAGCTTCCGGGACAACACCTACGAGCAGTACTTC.

The chain combines TRBV19 with TRBJ2-5; D may match TRBD1 or TRBD2 (5 bases each). Between the trimmed V and J ends, which lost 8 bases and 5 bases, there was a span of 12 bases. Germline V gene sequence: CDR1 LNHDA, CDR2 SQIVND (reference sequence). The CDR3 totals 12 residues. Here the CDR3 DNA reads TGTGCCAGTGGTCCGGGGACGGAGACCCAGTACTTC. The encoded protein is CASGPGTETQYF.

This clone was counted only a few times. The CDR3 loop is CAISEQGTGEKLFF. The CDR3 DNA is TGTGCCATCAGTGAACAGGGGACGGGTGAAAAACTGTTTTTT. The chain employs TRBV10-3 and TRBJ1-4; TRBD1 aligns across 7 bases. The CDR3 has 14 residues. Germline CDR1 reads ENHRY; CDR2 reads SYGVKD. V dropped 3 bases and J dropped 7; count of bases not matched to a gene: 5.

This sequence joins TRBV19 and TRBJ2-5; TRBD2 might be the D (6 bases). The CDR3 is made up of 13 amino acids. Trimming cost V 6 bases and J 4 bases, with 12 bases left between them. Germline V gives CDR1 LNHDA, CDR2 SQIVND (reference sequence). The CDR3 DNA reads as TGTGCCAGTAGCGGGACTTACGGAGAGACCCAGTACTTC. The encoded protein is CASSGTYGETQYF.

The chain uses TRBV2 and TRBJ2-2, with TRBD2 identical over 8 bases. The CDR3 has 17 residues. Germline CDR1 is SNHLY and CDR2 is FYNNEI. The junction had 10 bases not matched to a gene; V was cut back by 1 base and J by 6 bases. DNA for the CDR3: TGTGCCAGCAGTGAAGAACATCCCGCGGGGGGAGCCGGGGAGCTGTTTTTT. This sequence encodes CASSEEHPAGGAGELFF.

The chain couples TRBV19 to TRBJ2-7; TRBD2 matches at 11 bases. CDR3 size: 17 residues. CDR1 and CDR2 (germline): LNHDA, SQIVND (reference sequence). V dropped 5 bases and J dropped 0; count of bases not matched to a gene: 9. Here the CDR3 reads CASSGLAGGLLSYEQYF. CDR3 nucleotide sequence: TGTGCCAGTAGTGGGCTAGCGGGAGGCCTACTCTCCTACGAGCAGTACTTC.

This clone was recorded only once. CDR3 sequence reads: CASSPPGGTGELFF. The CDR3 DNA sequence: TGTGCCAGCTCACCACCGGGGGGGACCGGGGAGCTGTTTTTT. This chain uses TRBV18 with TRBJ2-2, with 7 positions matching TRBD2. The V gene end was trimmed by 0 bases and the J gene end by 5 bases; junction bases not matched to a gene: 0. CDR1 and CDR2 (germline): KGHSH, LQKENI. The CDR3 covers 14 residues. The variable domain in full, completed from reference TRBV18 and TRBJ2-2, reads NAGVMQNPRHLVRRRGQEARLRCSPMKGHSHVYWYRQLPEEGLKFMVYLQKENIIDESGMPKERFSAEFPKEGPSILRIQQVVRGDSAAYFCASSPPGGTGELFFGEGSRLTVL.

By sample share, this clone is medium-sized. The chain uses TRBV19 and TRBJ1-1, with a possible D match to TRBD1 (6 bases). With 10 bases removed from V and 0 bases from J, the gap between germline ends came to 12 bases. The CDR3 contains 13 residues. Per the germline V gene, CDR1 is LNHDA and CDR2 is SQIVND (reference sequence). CDR3 amino acids: CAKNRAMNTEAFF. The DNA of the CDR3 is TGTGCCAAAAACAGGGCCATGAACACTGAAGCTTTCTTT.

This clone was seen only once. This sequence joins TRBV10-1 and TRBJ2-7, with 10 bases that match TRBD1. CDR3 length equals 14 residues. V was clipped by 2 bases and J by 5 bases; unmatched bases: 3. Germline V gene sequence: CDR1 WNHNN, CDR2 SYGVQD (reference sequence). The CDR3 bases are TGCGCCAGCAGTGAGGAGACAGGGGGCCACGAGCAGTACTTC. Translating gives CASSEETGGHEQYF.

The V and J genes are TRBV18 and TRBJ1-4; D is uncertain. Germline CDR1 KGHSH, CDR2 LQKENI. V gave up 3 bases and J gave up 5 bases, with 10 bases separating them. The CDR3 covers 14 residues. CDR3 amino acids: CASSPAGGNEKLFF. CDR3 DNA sequence: TGTGCCAGCTCACCCGCGGGAGGAAATGAAAAACTGTTTTTT.

The chain carries TRBV18 and TRBJ2-1; D is perhaps TRBD2 (6 bases). This CDR3 region has 17 residues. Trimming took off 4 bases at V and 4 bases at J, with 20 bases between the two ends. Germline assignment: CDR1 KGHSH and CDR2 LQKENI. The DNA for the CDR3 is TGTGCCAGCTCACGGGGTGGAGTCGGGACTCAATACAATGAGCAGTTCTTC. The encoded protein is CASSRGGVGTQYNEQFF. The full variable domain, its missing parts supplied by reference TRBV18 and TRBJ2-1, is NAGVMQNPRHLVRRRGQEARLRCSPMKGHSHVYWYRQLPEEGLKFMVYLQKENIIDESGMPKERFSAEFPKEGPSILRIQQVVRGDSAAYFCASSRGGVGTQYNEQFFGPGTRLTVL.

The V and J genes are TRBV6-5 and TRBJ2-7; 13 bases fit TRBD2. V was pared by 6 bases and J by 7 bases, with 9 bases of the junction left unmatched. Per the germline V gene, CDR1 is MNHEY and CDR2 is SVGAGI. The CDR3 loop spans 15 amino acids. The CDR3, as DNA: TGTGCCAGCAGCAAAACTAGCGGGAGGGCAGAGGAGCAGTACTTC. Its translation is CASSKTSGRAEEQYF.

The rearrangement joins TRBV4-3 to TRBJ1-5; possible D gene TRBD1, 6 bases. Deletions cut 2 bases from V and 4 bases from J, with 12 bases between. Germline CDR1 LGHNA, CDR2 YSLEER. This CDR3 is built from 15 residues. The CDR3, as DNA: TGCGCCAGCAGCCAAACGACAGGAAATAATCAGCCCCAGCATTTT. Translation: CASSQTTGNNQPQHF.